This is a list of T cell receptor beta chains from one sample in a study of blood T cell repertoires in COVID-19. Assay: immunoSEQ multiplex PCR; the TCRdb copy retains only in-frame clones and omits some. The sample contains tens of thousands of clones, more than 60% of which appear only once. The sequenced sample was peripheral blood. These receptors all stem from a woman aged 80 or over with active or convalescent COVID-19. The CDR3 runs from the conserved cysteine through the conserved F or W. The D gene is left open where the match is weak. Not all rows give a size; the values are once, few, many and, for expanded clones, a class.

v_call	d_call	j_call	clone_size	cdr3_aa	cdr3_nt
TRBV24-1	-	TRBJ2-3	few	CATSDLGADTDTQYF	TGTGCCACCAGTGATTTAGGGGCAGATACAGATACGCAGTATTTT
TRBV2	-	TRBJ1-1	-	CASSIGSTTRAFF	TGTGCCAGCAGTATCGGATCAACGACGAGGGCTTTCTTT
TRBV6-6	TRBD2	TRBJ2-2	-	CASSPLPGGNTGELFF	TGTGCCAGCAGCCCTCTACCGGGGGGGAACACCGGGGAGCTGTTTTTT
TRBV5-1	-	TRBJ1-3	-	CASSLDGLPSGNTIYF	TGCGCCAGCAGCTTGGACGGTCTTCCCTCTGGAAACACCATATATTTT
TRBV5-1	TRBD1	TRBJ2-5	-	CASSFGPRGQAHQETQYF	TGCGCCAGCAGCTTCGGACCCCGAGGACAGGCTCACCAAGAGACCCAGTACTTC
TRBV6-5	-	TRBJ2-2	-	CASIPGGLDTGELFF	TGTGCCAGCATTCCGGGTGGCCTGGACACCGGGGAGCTGTTTTTT
TRBV29-1	TRBD2	TRBJ2-3	-	CSVFERGRITDTQYF	TGCAGCGTTTTTGAGCGGGGGAGGATCACAGATACGCAGTATTTT
TRBV30	TRBD1	TRBJ1-2	-	CAWSLTGGDGYTF	TGTGCCTGGTCACTTACAGGGGGGGATGGCTACACCTTC
TRBV20-1	-	TRBJ2-1	once	CSASIVTGSYNEQFF	TGCAGTGCTAGTATTGTGACGGGGTCCTACAATGAGCAGTTCTTC
TRBV28	-	TRBJ1-2	few	CASSLSRVNYGYTF	TGTGCCAGCAGTTTAAGCAGGGTAAACTATGGCTACACCTTC
TRBV5-4	-	TRBJ2-5	-	CASSLSGETQYF	TGTGCCAGCAGCTTGTCGGGAGAGACCCAGTACTTC
TRBV6-5	TRBD2	TRBJ2-3	-	CASSYSTSGVLDTQYF	TGTGCCAGCAGTTACTCGACTAGCGGGGTTCTAGATACGCAGTATTTT
TRBV19	TRBD1	TRBJ2-4	-	CASSTILSGTAKNIQYF	TGTGCCAGTAGTACGATCCTATCCGGGACAGCAAAAAACATTCAGTACTTC
TRBV5-5	TRBD1	TRBJ1-3	few	CASSLAAWGQGARDTIYF	TGTGCCAGCAGCTTGGCCGCGTGGGGACAGGGGGCCCGGGACACCATATATTTT
TRBV30	-	TRBJ1-3	-	CAWSVGGESGNTIYF	TGTGCCTGGAGTGTGGGGGGGGAATCAGGAAACACCATATATTTT
TRBV12-5	-	TRBJ1-3	-	CATLRGNTIYF	TGTGCTACCTTGAGGGGAAACACCATATATTTT
TRBV11-1	TRBD2	TRBJ2-1	-	CASSLGPSGNNEQFF	TGTGCCAGCAGCTTAGGTCCTAGCGGGAACAATGAGCAGTTCTTC
TRBV9	TRBD1	TRBJ1-1	-	CASSVGRGRWTEAFF	TGTGCCAGCAGCGTAGGAAGGGGGCGGTGGACTGAAGCTTTCTTT
TRBV2	-	TRBJ1-2	-	CASSGIGEVFGYTF	TGTGCCAGCAGTGGTATAGGGGAGGTATTTGGCTACACCTTC
TRBV27	-	TRBJ1-5	-	CASSLSSGFGLGNQPQHF	TGTGCCAGCAGTTTATCCTCAGGGTTTGGCTTAGGCAATCAGCCCCAGCATTTT
TRBV21-1	-	TRBJ1-5	-	CASSKGRTWVGNQPQHF	TGTGCCAGCAGCAAGGGGCGAACGTGGGTTGGCAATCAGCCCCAGCATTTT
TRBV5-6	-	TRBJ2-5	once	CASSLNTLYGTQYF	TGTGCCAGCAGCTTGAACACCCTGTATGGGACCCAGTACTTC
TRBV5-1	-	TRBJ2-7	-	CASSLGDTAYEQYF	TGCGCCAGCAGCTTGGGGGACACAGCCTACGAGCAGTACTTC
TRBV19	TRBD1	TRBJ1-5	-	CASSDRAEQPQHF	TGTGCCAGTTCGGACAGGGCGGAACAGCCCCAGCATTTT
TRBV9	TRBD2	TRBJ2-2	-	CASSVGSGGPGDTGELFF	TGTGCCAGCAGCGTAGGTAGCGGGGGGCCGGGGGACACCGGGGAGCTGTTTTTT
TRBV24-1	TRBD1	TRBJ1-1	-	CATSGDRDSSEAFF	TGTGCCACCAGTGGCGACAGGGATTCATCTGAAGCTTTCTTT